What follows is one T cell receptor (beta chain) and its context. This entry is derived from a study of cytomegalovirus exposure and HLA in healthy donors. PCR primers comprised 60 Vbeta and 13 Jbeta primers. Sequencing used immunoSEQ multiplex PCR; TCRdb keeps in-frame clones, though not all of them. The sample lists more than 95,000 clones, under 85% seen once, with approximately 1.2% in the top ten. The TCR comes from a man under 40 in good health and CMV-seronegative. Sequenced input: PBMCs.

The CDR3 spells CASSPWDTGNTIYF. The CDR3 nucleotides read TGTGCCAGCAGCCCCTGGGACACTGGAAACACCATATATTTT. This sequence joins TRBV7-9 and TRBJ1-3, with D possibly matching TRBD1 (6 bases). Trimming removed 5 bases from V and 2 bases from J, with 10 bases in between. Germline V gives CDR1 SEHNR, CDR2 FQNEAQ (reference sequence). The CDR3 runs to 14 residues.